The rows below give T cell receptor beta chains drawn from one sample of a study of blood T cell repertoires in COVID-19. TCRdb's table, derived via immunoSEQ multiplex PCR, lists solely in-frame clones and lacks some. The sample has under 250,000 clones; approximately 85% are singletons. Sequenced material: peripheral blood. All receptors come from a woman aged 45-65 years with active or convalescent COVID-19. CDR3s include the opening cysteine and the closing phenylalanine or tryptophan. The order of the fields is V gene, D gene, CDR3 protein. The D gene is left open where the match is weak.

>TRBV5-6|TRBD1
CASSLKDRERSPLHF
>TRBV28|TRBD2
CASSPSTGGPDTQYF
>TRBV6-1|-
CASSEQAMGNQPQHF
>TRBV5-1|-
CASSPGGNSVEKLFF
>TRBV11-2|TRBD1
CASSATGGNNEQFF
>TRBV6-5|TRBD1
CASSYSPGGLNTEAFF
>TRBV2|-
CASGGVAVLNTEAFF
>TRBV5-1|TRBD1
CASSGRTGTGEAFF
>TRBV9|-
CASRAPVVKGGYTF
>TRBV5-1|TRBD2
CASSFAGASYNEQFF
>TRBV2|TRBD1
CASGRDRGQPQHF
>TRBV6-2/TRBV6-3|-
CASSYFPPGLSSSRTDTQYF
>TRBV6-5|TRBD2
CASSYSFSGRDNEQFF
>TRBV18|TRBD1
CASSPGQGASNSPLHF
>TRBV20-1|-
CSAVQGSGYTF
>TRBV24-1|-
CAPPSVTGNQPQHF
>TRBV6-6|TRBD1
CATNRDRGQKAFF
>TRBV5-6|-
CASSLFSGGAGELFF
>TRBV5-4|-
CASSLGQGTKAFTDTQYF
>TRBV2|-
CASRIRENTEAFF
>TRBV6-5|-
CASSWTGGAQPQHF
>TRBV5-1|TRBD1
CASSLGGPNTEAFF
>TRBV5-4|-
CASSFGGDSSYNEQFF
>TRBV11-2|TRBD2
CASSPRASGMTGEQFF
>TRBV5-6|-
CASSGISGGTIYF
>TRBV10-3|TRBD1
CAISEQGALNTEAFF
>TRBV9|TRBD1
CASSEGALNTEAFF
>TRBV11-2|TRBD1
CASSLDRGLGNTIYF
>TRBV10-2|-
CASNEQGGARTQYF
>TRBV3-1/TRBV3-2|-
CASSHGGGNTQYF
>TRBV5-1|-
CASSTLPAGELFF
>TRBV10-2|TRBD2
CASSSPTSGHTDTQYF
>TRBV4-1|-
CASSQGENVLHF
>TRBV2|-
CASSASESGELFF
>TRBV18|-
CASSPRGDTQYF
>TRBV15|-
CATSRVSAYTEAFF
>TRBV5-4|-
CASSLGGESNQPQHF
>TRBV10-1|-
CASKGDYNEQFF
>TRBV28|-
CASSLREIVIF
>TRBV18|-
CASCPGQTFTDTQYF
>TRBV7-6|TRBD1
CASSFSGGGTEAFF
>TRBV6-1|-
CASSEYRNTIYF
>TRBV10-1|-
CASSGGGRQFF
>TRBV28|-
CASSLSQKNQPQHF
>TRBV6-5|TRBD1
CASSSTGVSPLHF
>TRBV5-1|TRBD1
CASSFQGGNYGYTF
>TRBV10-3|TRBD1
CAISLRGHVSTEAFF